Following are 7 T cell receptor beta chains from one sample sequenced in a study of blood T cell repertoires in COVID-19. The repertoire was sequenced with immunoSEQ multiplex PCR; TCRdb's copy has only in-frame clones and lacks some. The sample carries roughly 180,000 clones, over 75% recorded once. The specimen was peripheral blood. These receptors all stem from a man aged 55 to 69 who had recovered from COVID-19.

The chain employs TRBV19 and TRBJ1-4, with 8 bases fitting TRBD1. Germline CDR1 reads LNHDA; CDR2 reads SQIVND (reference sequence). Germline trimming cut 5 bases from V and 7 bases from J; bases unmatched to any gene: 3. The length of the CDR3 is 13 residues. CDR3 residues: CASSRTGGEKLFF. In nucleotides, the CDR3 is TGTGCCAGTAGTCGTACAGGGGGTGAAAAACTGTTTTTT.

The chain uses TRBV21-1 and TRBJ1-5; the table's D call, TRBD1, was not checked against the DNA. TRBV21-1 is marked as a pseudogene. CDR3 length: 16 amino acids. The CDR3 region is CASSKEGTGGDQPQHF. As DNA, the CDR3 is TGTGCCAGCAGCAAAGAGGGGACAGGGGGCGATCAGCCCCAGCATTTT.

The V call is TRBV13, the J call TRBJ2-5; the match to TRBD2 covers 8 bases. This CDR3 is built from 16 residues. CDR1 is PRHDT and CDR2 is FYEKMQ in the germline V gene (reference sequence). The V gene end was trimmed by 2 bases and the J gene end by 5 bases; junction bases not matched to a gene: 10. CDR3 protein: CASSLLRGGTVETQYF. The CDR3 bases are TGTGCCAGCAGCTTATTACGGGGGGGCACTGTGGAGACCCAGTACTTC.

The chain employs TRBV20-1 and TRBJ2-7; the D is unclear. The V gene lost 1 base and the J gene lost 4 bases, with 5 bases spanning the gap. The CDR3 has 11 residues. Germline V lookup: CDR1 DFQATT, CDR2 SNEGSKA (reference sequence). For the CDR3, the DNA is TGCAGTGCTAGAGGGCTGTACGAGCAGTACTTC. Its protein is CSARGLYEQYF.

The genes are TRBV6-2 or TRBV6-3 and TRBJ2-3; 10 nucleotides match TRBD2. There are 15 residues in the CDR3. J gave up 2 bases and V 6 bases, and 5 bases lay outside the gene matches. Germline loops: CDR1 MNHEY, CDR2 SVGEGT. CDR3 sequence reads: CASSLSGGTTDTQYF. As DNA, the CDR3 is TGTGCCAGCAGCCTTAGCGGGGGGACCACAGATACGCAGTATTTT.

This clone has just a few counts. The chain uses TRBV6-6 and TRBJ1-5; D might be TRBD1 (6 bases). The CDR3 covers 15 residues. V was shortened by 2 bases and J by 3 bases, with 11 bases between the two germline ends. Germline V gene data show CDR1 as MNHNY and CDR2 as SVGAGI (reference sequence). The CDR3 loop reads CASSYETGHNQPQHF. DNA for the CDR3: TGTGCCAGCAGTTACGAGACAGGCCACAATCAGCCCCAGCATTTT.

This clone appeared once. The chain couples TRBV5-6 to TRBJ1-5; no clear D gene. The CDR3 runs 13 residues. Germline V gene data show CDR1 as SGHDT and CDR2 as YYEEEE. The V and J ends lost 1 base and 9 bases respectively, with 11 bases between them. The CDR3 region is CASSLLGEAPQHF. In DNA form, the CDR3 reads TGTGCCAGCAGCTTGTTGGGTGAGGCGCCCCAGCATTTT. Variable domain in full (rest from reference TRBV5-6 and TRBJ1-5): DAGVTQSPTHLIKTRGQQVTLRCSPKSGHDTVSWYQQALGQGPQFIFQYYEEEERQRGNFPDRFSGHQFPNYSSELNVNALLLGDSALYLCASSLLGEAPQHFGDGTRLSIL.